The present TCR beta chain was sequenced within a study of CD8+CD57+ T cells in acquired aplastic anemia. The wider study: Sorted CD4+ and CD8+ cell DNA averaged roughly 3.2 ug. About 11 million reads, on average, were obtained for CD4+ cells from healthy donors.

For this clonotype: Antigen specificity is unknown.

Genomic DNA served as template for TCR beta VDJ and CDR3 profiling. TCRdb redid the calling of the reads with MiXCR, one entry per CDR3 protein. Among around 170,000 distinct CDR3 sequences, 55% to 70% were seen once, and the ten largest hold 45% to 55%. CDR1 and CDR2 from the germline V gene are SQVTM and ANQGSEA. This CDR3 comprises 13 residues. Trimming removed 6 bases from V and 2 bases from J; junction bases left unmatched: 7. Overall study results and limits: The same twenty-nine CD8+ CDR3 sequences occurred in patients and in controls. Simpson's diversity of CD8+ cells was not significantly different in patients compared with controls.

Sequencing used sorted CD4+, CD8+, or CD8+CD57+ T cells (not recorded which) from PBMCs. J is TRBJ2-7 and V is TRBV29-1; 7 nucleotides agree with TRBD1. The clonotype originates from a human donor in good health. The CDR3 DNA reads TGCAGCGTGGAGGCCAGGGGGACCTACGAGCAGTACTTC. Translating gives CSVEARGTYEQYF.